This record covers a single T cell receptor (beta chain). This clone occurred once. The specificity of this receptor is unknown. Base qualities are not provided; no much larger clone lies one nucleotide away. This entry comes from a study of blood T cell repertoires in COVID-19 (dated by TCRdb to 2020 to 2021). Turning to the overall study: Samples covering the acute and convalescent phases of COVID-19 were provided by collaborators in the United States, Italy and Spain. HLA class I and class II types, where available, came from metadata supplied by the sample provider rather than from assay-based typing. The repertoires were released in a freely available public database intended as a resource for research on the immune response to SARS-CoV-2. The dataset comprised deeply sampled blood TCRbeta repertoires from subjects exposed to, actively infected with, or recovered from COVID-19. The sample metadata nearly always contained a de-identified subject ID, COVID-19 status, age in years and sex. The material from the prospective study consisted of cDNA or gDNA derived from T cells, B-cell-depleted T cells, or PBMCs. The samples were drawn from two sources: the first 160 participants of the ongoing ImmuneRACE study, and 1,254 subjects contributed by 6 global collaborators.

Each collaborating institution followed its own protocols to collect whole blood in K2EDTA tubes. Collaborator samples were shipped for TCRbeta analysis as frozen whole blood, isolated PBMCs, or DNA extracted from either sample type. What the study reported, not specific to this receptor: Clinical and demographic metadata were provided uncurated, with the amount varying by source and participant.

TCRbeta CDR3 regions were amplified from genomic DNA by means of the immunoSEQ Assay, a bias-controlled multiplex PCR. The authors processed their data as follows. The number of nucleated cells in each sample was estimated from the amplification of reference gene primers within the assay. To quantify the absolute abundance of each unique TCRbeta CDR3 rearrangement, sequence reads were collapsed and filtered. For each sample, productive Simpson clonality was calculated as the square root of Simpson's diversity index across productive rearrangements. As stored in TCRdb, this immuneACCESS dataset retains in-frame rearrangements with V and J assigned. A fraction of the clones does not appear; measured against another copy, unresolved V genes explain less than half of the discrepancy, and the remainder lacks a known reason. V and J calls and clone size come straight from that table; D and trimming were deduced from the DNA. The sample includes some 300,000 clones, with approximately 86% observed a single time. Around 1.4% of the sample is taken by the ten largest.

Sequenced sample: peripheral blood. The sequence came from a man in his 70s with acute or convalescent COVID-19.

The nucleotide sequence is given as TGCGCCAGCAGCTTGGCAGGGACAGGCGATTCAATCTCTGGAAACACCATATATTTT. It is translated as CASSLAGTGDSISGNTIYF. The V and J genes are TRBV5-1 and TRBJ1-3; 8 central bases correspond to TRBD1. The CDR3 runs 19 residues from the cysteine to the phenylalanine. CDR3 DNA is the only sequence kept; it has 57 bases, read in frame from the first base. V and J are trimmed by 0 bases and 0 bases, and the gene matches miss 11 bases of the junction. Reading the germline V gene gives CDR1 SGHRS and CDR2 YFSETQ.